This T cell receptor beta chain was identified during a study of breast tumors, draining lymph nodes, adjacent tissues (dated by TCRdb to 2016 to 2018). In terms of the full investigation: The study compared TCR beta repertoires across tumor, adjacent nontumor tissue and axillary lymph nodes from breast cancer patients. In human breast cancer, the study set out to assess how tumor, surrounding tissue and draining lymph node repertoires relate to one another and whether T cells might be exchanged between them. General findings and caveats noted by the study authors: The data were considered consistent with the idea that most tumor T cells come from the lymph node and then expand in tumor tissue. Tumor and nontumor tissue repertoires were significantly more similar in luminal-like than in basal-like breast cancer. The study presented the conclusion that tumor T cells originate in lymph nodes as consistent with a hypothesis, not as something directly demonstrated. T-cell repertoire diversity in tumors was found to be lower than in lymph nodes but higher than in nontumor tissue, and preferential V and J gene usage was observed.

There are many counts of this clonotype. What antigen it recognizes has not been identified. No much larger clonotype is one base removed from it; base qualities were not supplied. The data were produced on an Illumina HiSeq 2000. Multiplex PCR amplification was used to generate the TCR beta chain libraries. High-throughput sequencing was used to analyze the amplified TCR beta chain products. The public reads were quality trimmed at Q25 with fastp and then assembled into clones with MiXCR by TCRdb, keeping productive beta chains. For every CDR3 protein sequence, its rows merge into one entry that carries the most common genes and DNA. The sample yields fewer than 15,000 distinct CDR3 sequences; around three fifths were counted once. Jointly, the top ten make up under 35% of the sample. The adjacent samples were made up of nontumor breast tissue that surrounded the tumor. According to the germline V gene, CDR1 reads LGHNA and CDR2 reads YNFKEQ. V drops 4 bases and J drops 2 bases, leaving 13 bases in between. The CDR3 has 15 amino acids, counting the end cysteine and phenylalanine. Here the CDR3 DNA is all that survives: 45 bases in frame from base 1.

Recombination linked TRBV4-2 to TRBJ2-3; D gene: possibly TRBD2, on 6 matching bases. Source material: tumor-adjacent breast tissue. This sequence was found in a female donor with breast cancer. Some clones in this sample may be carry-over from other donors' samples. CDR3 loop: CASSRERAPTDTQYF. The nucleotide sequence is TGTGCCAGCAGCCGAGAGCGGGCACCCACAGATACGCAGTATTTT.